This TCR beta chain was obtained from a study of T-cell reconstitution after alpha-beta-depleted transplantation in children. Points from the study as a whole: High day-60 TCRbeta diversity in some patients came from surviving recipient T cells and thymic progenitors. About two months after transplant, alpha-beta T cells reportedly came from several hundred expanded graft clones. It was newly produced T cells that mostly accounted for T-cell counts and diversity one year after transplant.

The TCRbeta library incorporated unique molecular identifiers. MiXCR was run by TCRdb on the PCR reads, yielding one entry per CDR3 protein. The sample contains roughly 250,000 distinct CDR3 sequences, roughly 8% of which appear only once. The ends were cut back, 5 bases at V and 0 bases at J, with 23 bases in the middle. This CDR3 spans 18 amino acids. Germline loops: CDR1 DFQATT, CDR2 SNEGSKA (reference sequence). To note about this clonotype: Its antigen is as yet unknown.

The chain couples TRBV20-1 to TRBJ2-1; either TRBD1 or TRBD2 may fit D (5 bases each). The clonotype originates from a male patient between 10 and 17 years old who had a stem cell transplant for acute lymphoblastic leukemia, so the T cells may come from the graft donor. The starting material was PBMCs, mostly from graft donor cells, obtained 180 days after TCRalphabeta/CD19-depleted stem cell transplant. The CDR3 protein is CSARIIGERTVSYNEQFF. The CDR3 nucleotides read TGCAGTGCTCGCATTATAGGGGAGCGGACCGTCTCCTACAATGAGCAGTTCTTC.